This T cell receptor (beta chain) was documented in a study of tissue T cells after allogeneic stem cell transplantation. Study-level results: Across patients, clones rarely overlapped, yet motif clusters were shared tissue-specifically. Tissue-detected TCR repertoire was only partly captured by blood and spleen T cells.

The CDR3 extends over 13 amino acids. Trimming stripped 3 bases from V and 2 bases from J, with 9 bases between. The V gene's germline CDR1 is SGHNT and CDR2 YYREEE (reference sequence). Comparators were a few non-transplant cancer patients without known GI disease. As regards this clone: Its target is unknown.

Clones were read by immunoSEQ multiplex PCR, and TCRdb kept only the in-frame ones, dropping some. The repertoire holds approximately 6,100 clones, with around three fifths as singletons. The origin of this receptor is a woman between 18 and 55 years old with breast cancer. J is TRBJ2-7 and V is TRBV5-4; D possibly corresponds to TRBD1 (6 bases). The sample was duodenum tissue, taken at autopsy. In DNA, the CDR3 is TGTGCCAGCAGCTCACAGGGTCCCTACGAGCAGTACTTC. This sequence encodes CASSSQGPYEQYF.